This note documents a single TCR beta chain sequence. Its target is not known. The data are from a study of cytomegalovirus exposure and HLA in healthy donors. Study-level results: Differences between HLA loci emerged in a later analysis of TCR association rates, with DRB1 most and HLA-C fewest.

Per the germline V gene, CDR1 is MNHEY and CDR2 is SVGAGI. J gave up 2 bases and V 5 bases, and 1 base lay outside the gene matches. The CDR3 runs 13 residues. The PCR made use of 60 Vbeta and 13 Jbeta primers. Per the study methods: The authors later counted roughly 87 million unique TCR beta chains, 9.5 million to 13 million of them shared. Here immunoSEQ multiplex PCR was the method, and the copy in TCRdb shows in-frame clones only, minus some. V and J calls and clone size follow that table, whereas D and trimming were derived from the DNA. The repertoire has around 120,000 clones, roughly 69% of them found once; the top ten carry 3.8%.

The receptor was derived from a man aged 25 to 40 in good health and CMV-seropositive. Specimen: PBMCs. The chain combines TRBV6-5 with TRBJ2-3; 7 positions agree with TRBD1. The CDR3 loop reads CASSTGVTDTQYF. DNA for the CDR3: TGTGCCAGCAGTACAGGGGTCACAGATACGCAGTATTTT.